Shown below are 21 T cell receptor beta chains from a single sample sequenced in a study of beta chain features in type 1 diabetes. Isolated RNA was reverse transcribed in full, so expressed TCRB transcripts were sequenced. Here immunoSEQ multiplex PCR was the method, and the copy in TCRdb shows in-frame clones only, minus some. In the table there are over 200,000 clones, roughly 11% of which are singletons. For these receptors, no antigen is known. Study findings and constraints: Type 1 diabetes patients had moderately but significantly shorter TCRB CDR3s in all four CD4+ subsets.

Sequencing was performed on naive CD4+ T cells from blood. The receptors come from a man aged 25 to 40 with type 1 diabetes.

The CDR3 coding sequence is TGTGCCAGCAGTCGTTCGGGAATACTAGGCCACGAGCAGTACTTC. It is translated as CASSRSGILGHEQYF. The V gene is TRBV27, the J gene TRBJ2-7; a possible D gene is TRBD2 (5 bases). This CDR3 has 15 amino acids. Looked up from germline, CDR1 is MNHEY and CDR2 is SMNVEV (reference sequence). V was pared by 5 bases and J by 5 bases, with 19 bases between.

This clone was seen a few times. The chain carries TRBV7-2 and TRBJ2-1; 7 bases are shared with TRBD2. The ends lost 5 bases at V and 2 bases at J; junction bases unmatched: 6. The CDR3 spans 15 residues. CDR1 SGHTA and CDR2 FQGNSA come from the germline V gene. CDR3 in DNA: TGTGCCAGCAGCCCCCGGGACTATACCTACAATGAGCAGTTCTTC. This encodes CASSPRDYTYNEQFF.

This clone has more than one count but fewer than ten. The rearrangement links TRBV9 to TRBJ1-6; 10 bases are shared with TRBD1. The CDR3 is 15 residues long. The J segment lost 8 bases and the V segment lost 3 bases, leaving 5 bases of the junction unmatched. Germline assignment: CDR1 SGDLS and CDR2 YYNGEE. The CDR3 DNA follows: TGTGCCAGCAGCGCCCCCGGGACAGGGGATTCACCCCTCCACTTT. Protein sequence: CASSAPGTGDSPLHF.

V usage is TRBV7-9 and J usage is TRBJ2-5; 8 nucleotides agree with TRBD2. There are 14 residues in the CDR3. Germline CDR1 and CDR2: SEHNR and FQNEAQ (reference sequence). V was pared by 3 bases and J by 3 bases, with 3 bases of the junction left unmatched. The CDR3 coding sequence is TGTGCCAGCAGCTTGGGGGGACTAGAAGAGACCCAGTACTTC. Its protein is CASSLGGLEETQYF.

In this sample, this clone turned up a few times. The V gene is TRBV7-3, the J gene TRBJ1-5; D gene unclear. The CDR3 sequence is 13 residues long. Trimming stripped 5 bases from V and 8 bases from J, with 13 bases between. The germline V gene encodes CDR1 SGHTA and CDR2 FQGTGA. CDR3 region: CASSRTRDEPQHF. The CDR3 bases are TGTGCCAGCAGCCGTACGCGGGATGAGCCCCAGCATTTT.

V is TRBV10-2 and J is TRBJ2-7, with TRBD2 as a possible D gene (5 bases). The V end lost 8 bases, the J end lost 5 bases, and 16 bases lay between the germline ends. The germline gives CDR1 WSHSY, CDR2 SAAADI. The CDR3 covers 13 residues. The CDR3 loop is CASRVGRTHEQYF. In DNA, the CDR3 is TGCGCCAGCCGGGTGGGGAGAACACACGAGCAGTACTTC.

This clone has a handful of counts. This rearrangement joins TRBV7-3 to TRBJ2-1, with 9 nucleotides matching TRBD1. V lost 8 bases, J lost 8 bases, and 7 bases stayed unmatched. The CDR3 extends over 13 amino acids. In germline, CDR1 is SGHTA, CDR2 FQGTGA. CDR3 in amino acids: CASGTGRIDEQFF. The CDR3 DNA sequence: TGTGCCAGCGGGACAGGGCGGATAGATGAGCAGTTCTTC.

This clone was observed a handful of times. The chain links TRBV5-1 to TRBJ2-1, with D unresolved. V lost 6 bases and J 8 bases, leaving 18 bases between the germline ends. The V gene's germline CDR1 is SGHRS and CDR2 YFSETQ. The CDR3 covers 14 residues. The CDR3 coding sequence is TGCGCCAGCACGCTGGGTCGACCAGAGGATGAGCAGTTCTTC. This sequence encodes CASTLGRPEDEQFF.

This clone was observed a few times. The V gene is TRBV7-2, the J gene TRBJ2-5; possible D gene TRBD1, 6 bases. CDR1 and CDR2 (germline): SGHTA, FQGNSA. The CDR3 is 15 amino acids. V was clipped by 5 bases and J by 0 bases, with 13 bases between them. The CDR3 protein is CASSPSRGDQETQYF. CDR3 DNA sequence: TGTGCCAGCAGCCCCTCCAGGGGAGACCAAGAGACCCAGTACTTC.

A few counts support this clone. This sequence joins TRBV5-1 and TRBJ2-5; D is uncertain. The CDR3 has 13 amino acids. Germline V lookup: CDR1 SGHRS, CDR2 YFSETQ. The V and J ends lost 4 bases and 4 bases respectively, with 11 bases between them. The CDR3 coding sequence is TGCGCCAGCAGCGCATACTACGGAGAGACCCAGTACTTC. It codes for CASSAYYGETQYF.

The chain carries TRBV2 and TRBJ1-5; a weak D match, TRBD1 (5 bases). The CDR3 is 14 residues long. The germline CDR1 and CDR2 sequences are SNHLY and FYNNEI. The V gene lost 8 bases and the J gene lost 4 bases, with 15 bases spanning the gap. DNA for the CDR3: TGTGCCAGCGGGGCACCGTCCACGAATCAGCCCCAGCATTTT. Translation gives CASGAPSTNQPQHF. Drawing the rest from reference TRBV2 and TRBJ1-5, the complete variable domain is EPEVTQTPSHQVTQMGQEVILRCVPISNHLYFYWYRQILGQKVEFLVSFYNNEISEKSEIFDDQFSVERPDGSNFTLKIRSTKLEDSAMYFCASGAPSTNQPQHFGDGTRLSIL.

The J gene is TRBJ2-7, the V gene TRBV11-2; 15 bases map to TRBD2. This CDR3 has 16 amino acids. Germline CDR1 and CDR2: SGHAT and FQNNGV. The ends lost 4 bases at V and 1 base at J; junction bases unmatched: 2. The DNA for the CDR3 is TGTGCCAGCAGCTCGGGACTAGCGGGGGGTTCCTACGAGCAGTACTTC. Its translation is CASSSGLAGGSYEQYF.

This clone has just a few counts. This chain uses TRBV28 with TRBJ1-4; 7 bases line up with TRBD1. This CDR3 region has 12 residues. Trimming cost V 8 bases and J 10 bases; bases outside gene matches: 7. Germline V gene sequence: CDR1 MDHEN, CDR2 SYDVKM. The CDR3 nucleotides read TGTGCCAGCGGACCACAGGGGCGAAAACTGTTTTTT. Protein sequence: CASGPQGRKLFF.

This clone was seen only a few times. J is TRBJ1-1 and V is TRBV7-9; D unresolved. CDR3 length equals 13 residues. V was trimmed by 5 bases and J by 5 bases, leaving 12 bases between them. Germline values: CDR1 SEHNR, CDR2 FQNEAQ (reference sequence). The CDR3 DNA is TGTGCCAGCAGCCGGGCGGGCTGGACTGAAGCTTTCTTT. Encoded protein: CASSRAGWTEAFF.

The chain links TRBV10-3 to TRBJ2-7, with D perhaps matching TRBD2 (5 bases). Germline V CDR1 and CDR2: ENHRY, SYGVKD. CDR3 length: 13 amino acids. V gave up 5 bases and J gave up 6 bases, with 14 bases separating them. DNA of the CDR3: TGTGCCATCAGTAGGCCCCAGACTATCGAGCAGTACTTC. Its protein is CAISRPQTIEQYF.

This clone has a handful of counts. The chain employs TRBV4-1 and TRBJ2-7; TRBD1 matches 7 bases. V was pared by 2 bases and J by 0 bases, with 16 bases of the junction left unmatched. Germline-derived CDR1 and CDR2 are MGHRA and YSYEKL. This CDR3 has 19 residues. CDR3 DNA: TGCGCCAGCAGCCAAATCTTATTTAGGATTCGGGACAGCTCCTACGAGCAGTACTTC. This codes for CASSQILFRIRDSSYEQYF.

This clone was seen only a few times. Other DNA variants within this sample encode the same CDR3. CDR3 nucleotides: TGCAGCGTTGAACCAAGCACAGATACGCAGTATTTT. Protein product: CSVEPSTDTQYF. The chain is built from TRBV29-1 and TRBJ2-3; D call uncertain. This CDR3 comprises 12 residues. Germline CDR1 SQVTM, CDR2 ANQGSEA. Trimming pared 2 bases from V and 0 bases from J, leaving 3 bases between.

This clone was seen more than once but under ten times. This chain links TRBV20-1 with TRBJ1-1; D might be TRBD1 (5 bases). The germline V and J ends were trimmed by 8 bases and 3 bases, with 10 bases remaining between them. This CDR3 is built from 11 residues. CDR1 and CDR2 from the germline V gene are DFQATT and SNEGSKA (reference sequence). The CDR3 sequence is CSSGGDTEAFF. For the CDR3, the DNA is TGCAGTTCCGGGGGGGACACTGAAGCTTTCTTT.

This chain uses TRBV11-2 with TRBJ1-2; D unclear. CDR1 is SGHAT and CDR2 is FQNNGV in the germline V gene. The CDR3 contains 13 residues. V shed 0 bases and J shed 8 bases, with 10 bases lying between them. The CDR3, as DNA: TGTGCCAGCAGCTTAGAAGTTGAGAGGGGCTACACCTTC. It encodes CASSLEVERGYTF.

This clone was seen only a few times. This chain connects TRBV2 to TRBJ2-2; D ambiguous. Deletions cut 6 bases from V and 3 bases from J, with 8 bases between. Germline CDR1 and CDR2: SNHLY and FYNNEI. This CDR3 is built from 13 residues. The CDR3 reads CASRELYTGELFF. CDR3 nucleotides: TGTGCCAGCAGGGAACTATACACCGGGGAGCTGTTTTTT.

This rearrangement joins TRBV7-9 to TRBJ2-7; 7 positions agree with TRBD1. Losses at the gene ends were 5 bases for V and 6 bases for J; bases not matched to a gene: 4. This CDR3 contains 12 residues. Germline V CDR1 and CDR2: SEHNR, FQNEAQ (reference sequence). CDR3 bases: TGTGCCAGCAGCCACAGGGGTTCCGAGCAGTACTTC. This codes for CASSHRGSEQYF.